This entry lists 31 T cell receptor beta chains sequenced from one sample in a study of control samples from healthy donors and cancer patients. TCRdb's copy holds only in-frame clones and misses some; the assay was immunoSEQ multiplex PCR. The sample carries about 120,000 clones, about 91% recorded once. Sample: blood. The receptors shown here come from a man between 40 and 49 years old in good health.

This chain joins TRBV7-9 and TRBJ2-7; 9 bases align to TRBD1. V lost 4 bases and J lost 4; bases outside the gene matches: 5. CDR1 and CDR2 from the germline V gene are SEHNR and FQNEAQ (reference sequence). This CDR3 is 14 amino acids long. The DNA for the CDR3 is TGTGCCAGCAGCTCCGACAGGGGGTATTACGAGCAGTACTTC. It translates to CASSSDRGYYEQYF.

The chain recombines TRBV5-1 with TRBJ1-4; D perhaps matches TRBD1 (6 bases). The CDR3 extends over 15 amino acids. V shed 4 bases and J shed 0 bases, with 10 bases lying between them. Germline V CDR1 and CDR2: SGHRS, YFSETQ. CDR3 in DNA: TGCGCCAGCAGCACGACAGGTGCAACTAATGAAAAACTGTTTTTT. Its translation is CASSTTGATNEKLFF.

In this sample, this clone turned up once. This chain connects TRBV4-1 to TRBJ2-1; D ambiguous. Trimming removed 0 bases from V and 8 bases from J, with 8 bases in between. The CDR3 loop spans 13 amino acids. CDR1 MGHRA and CDR2 YSYEKL come from the germline V gene. The CDR3 loop reads CASSQDGVYEQFF. The CDR3 nucleotides are TGCGCCAGCAGCCAAGATGGGGTCTATGAGCAGTTCTTC.

The V call is TRBV9, the J call TRBJ2-4, with unresolved D. Germline-derived CDR1 and CDR2 are SGDLS and YYNGEE. The CDR3 contains 14 residues. Trimming stripped 4 bases from V and 1 base from J, with 9 bases between. The CDR3, as DNA: TGTGCCAGCAGCCCTACGCGGGCCAAAAACATTCAGTACTTC. It is translated as CASSPTRAKNIQYF. Full variable domain (missing parts from reference TRBV9 and TRBJ2-4): DSGVTQTPKHLITATGQRVTLRCSPRSGDLSVYWYQQSLDQGLQFLIQYYNGEERAKGNILERFSAQQFPDLHSELNLSSLELGDSALYFCASSPTRAKNIQYFGAGTRLSVL.

The chain joins TRBV18 to TRBJ1-5, with D unresolved. The CDR3 loop spans 15 amino acids. V dropped 3 bases and J dropped 0 bases, with 9 bases sitting between them. The germline V gene encodes CDR1 KGHSH and CDR2 LQKENI. CDR3 amino acids: CASSPPGPSNQPQHF. In DNA, the CDR3 is TGTGCCAGCTCACCTCCGGGTCCTAGCAATCAGCCCCAGCATTTT.

This chain uses TRBV3-1 (or the pseudogene TRBV3-2) with TRBJ2-5; 9 positions agree with TRBD2. CDR3 length: 13 amino acids. V lost 8 bases and J lost 4; bases outside the gene matches: 5. Per germline, CDR1 LGHDT and CDR2 YNNKEL (reference sequence). The CDR3 here is CASAGGPGETQYF. The CDR3, as DNA: TGTGCCAGCGCGGGGGGGCCGGGAGAGACCCAGTACTTC.

This clone was seen more than once but under ten times. V gene TRBV29-1 combines with J gene TRBJ2-2, with a weak D call TRBD1 (5 bases). The CDR3 has 14 residues. V was shortened by 4 bases and J by 5 bases, with 14 bases between the two germline ends. Germline assignment: CDR1 SQVTM and CDR2 ANQGSEA. The CDR3 sequence: CSVGGRVGTGELFF. The CDR3 nucleotides are TGCAGCGTTGGAGGCAGGGTGGGAACCGGGGAGCTGTTTTTT.

The rearrangement joins TRBV9 to TRBJ2-6, with D possibly being TRBD1 or TRBD2 (5 bases each). The CDR3 covers 16 residues. Germline CDR1 SGDLS, CDR2 YYNGEE. Trimming left V 4 bases short and J 0 bases short, with 11 bases between. As DNA, the CDR3 is TGTGCCAGCAGCCCGAGGGGTGCCTCTGGGGCCAACGTCCTGACTTTC. This codes for CASSPRGASGANVLTF.

The genes are TRBV11-2 and TRBJ2-3; TRBD2 matches at 8 bases. J lost 1 base, V lost 6 bases, and 6 bases had no gene match. CDR1 is SGHAT and CDR2 is FQNNGV in the germline V gene. The CDR3 extends over 15 amino acids. Here the CDR3 DNA reads TGTGCCAGCAGGCTTTCAGCGGGGGGCACAGATACGCAGTATTTT. Amino acids: CASRLSAGGTDTQYF.

The chain combines TRBV3-1 (or the pseudogene TRBV3-2) with TRBJ1-2, with D unclear. Trimming left V 1 base short and J 8 bases short, with 11 bases between. CDR3 length: 13 amino acids. The V gene's germline CDR1 is LGHDT and CDR2 YNNKEL (reference sequence). CDR3 DNA sequence: TGTGCCAGCAGCCAAGGGTCCGCCGCAGGCTACACCTTC. Protein product: CASSQGSAAGYTF.

This clone was observed once. V usage is TRBV6-6 and J usage is TRBJ2-4; the match to TRBD1 covers 7 bases. The germline V gene encodes CDR1 MNHNY and CDR2 SVGAGI (reference sequence). J gave up 3 bases and V 6 bases, and 11 bases lay outside the gene matches. The CDR3 covers 16 residues. CDR3 sequence: CASSSIRQGGKNIQYF. The CDR3 region has the DNA TGTGCCAGCAGCTCCATTAGACAGGGCGGCAAAAACATTCAGTACTTC.

V usage is TRBV2 and J usage is TRBJ1-5; TRBD1 might be the D (5 bases). Germline CDR1 and CDR2: SNHLY and FYNNEI. V was shortened by 6 bases and J by 2 bases, with 8 bases between the two germline ends. CDR3 size: 13 residues. The CDR3 DNA follows: TGTGCCAGCAGGATAGGGGGCAATCAGCCCCAGCATTTT. Its protein is CASRIGGNQPQHF.

The V call is TRBV9, the J call TRBJ1-2; 8 bases agree with TRBD1. The V gene end was trimmed by 4 bases and the J gene end by 1 base; junction bases not matched to a gene: 6. Germline V CDR1 and CDR2: SGDLS, YYNGEE. This CDR3 has 15 residues. Here the CDR3 reads CASSPQGGGNYGYTF. Written as DNA, the CDR3 is TGTGCCAGCAGCCCACAGGGGGGAGGTAACTATGGCTACACCTTC.

This clone has a single count. V and J are TRBV30 and TRBJ2-3, with a tentative D call TRBD2 (6 bases). The CDR3 is made up of 14 amino acids. V gave up 3 bases and J gave up 5 bases, with 15 bases separating them. Germline V gives CDR1 GTSNPN, CDR2 SVGIG (reference sequence). Written as DNA, the CDR3 is TGTGCCTGGAGCCAGCGGGCGAGTCAAGATACGCAGTATTTT. The encoded protein is CAWSQRASQDTQYF. The full variable domain, completed using reference TRBV30 and TRBJ2-3, is SQTIHQWPATLVQPVGSPLSLECTVEGTSNPNLYWYRQAAGRGLQLLFYSVGIGQISSEVPQNLSASRPQDRQFILSSKKLLLSDSGFYLCAWSQRASQDTQYFGPGTRLTVL.

This chain joins TRBV30 and TRBJ1-2; TRBD1 agrees at 7 bases. Trimming cost V 3 bases and J 2 bases; bases outside gene matches: 0. CDR3 size: 12 residues. Germline CDR1 is GTSNPN and CDR2 is SVGIG (reference sequence). The CDR3 is CAWRGQNYGYTF. The CDR3 coding sequence is TGTGCCTGGAGGGGACAGAACTATGGCTACACCTTC.

The chain combines TRBV9 with TRBJ2-7, with D perhaps TRBD2 (5 bases). Germline lookup yields CDR1 SGDLS and CDR2 YYNGEE. The CDR3 has 14 amino acids. V was trimmed by 3 bases and J by 5 bases, leaving 15 bases between them. The CDR3 spells CASSAGLPPDEQYF. The CDR3 DNA is TGTGCCAGCAGCGCAGGACTCCCTCCCGACGAGCAGTACTTC.

The chain has TRBV18 and TRBJ1-2; the match to TRBD1 covers 9 bases. The CDR3 is 14 amino acids. The trim removed 6 bases at V and 2 bases at J, leaving 4 bases unmatched. Looked up from germline, CDR1 is KGHSH and CDR2 is LQKENI. The CDR3 region has the DNA TGTGCCAGCTCTCAAGGACAGGGGAACTATGGCTACACCTTC. Encoded protein: CASSQGQGNYGYTF.

The chain combines TRBV11-3 with TRBJ2-7, with a weak D call TRBD2 (5 bases). V lost 2 bases, J lost 2 bases, and 16 bases lay in between. CDR1 is SGHNT and CDR2 is YENEEA in the germline V gene. This CDR3 has 16 amino acids. CDR3 in amino acids: CASSLRRGLSPYEQYF. The CDR3, as DNA: TGTGCCAGCAGCTTAAGGCGAGGACTTTCACCCTACGAGCAGTACTTC.

This sequence joins TRBV19 and TRBJ1-2; 9 bases match TRBD1. The CDR3 loop spans 14 amino acids. Unmatched junction bases numbered 7, after V lost 3 bases and J lost 8 bases. Per germline, CDR1 LNHDA and CDR2 SQIVND (reference sequence). The CDR3 protein is CASSMQQGARGYTF. CDR3 coding DNA: TGTGCCAGTAGTATGCAACAGGGGGCGAGAGGCTACACCTTC.

The chain carries TRBV19 and TRBJ1-4, with 7 bases aligning to TRBD1. This CDR3 contains 14 residues. In germline, CDR1 is LNHDA, CDR2 SQIVND (reference sequence). Trimming at V came to 9 bases and at J to 7 bases, leaving 11 bases not matched to a gene. CDR3 loop: CASSPRDSSEKLFF. CDR3 bases: TGTGCCAGCTCACCCCGGGACAGTAGTGAAAAACTGTTTTTT.

The rearrangement uses TRBV6-6 and TRBJ1-5; D gene uncertain. Looked up from germline, CDR1 is MNHNY and CDR2 is SVGAGI (reference sequence). V lost 7 bases and J lost 7, with 14 bases in between. This CDR3 is 13 amino acids long. The CDR3 nucleotides are TGTGCCAGCACCAACCTGGTTGGACAGCCCCAGCATTTT. Translating gives CASTNLVGQPQHF.

V gene TRBV7-9 combines with J gene TRBJ2-4; tentatively, D is TRBD2 (6 bases). Germline V gene lookup returns CDR1 SEHNR and CDR2 FQNEAQ (reference sequence). CDR3 length: 17 residues. V was clipped by 6 bases and J by 3 bases, with 21 bases between them. CDR3 in amino acids: CASSSGTSPRGKNIQYF. The CDR3 region has the DNA TGTGCCAGCAGTTCCGGGACTTCCCCGAGAGGCAAAAACATTCAGTACTTC.

The chain has TRBV5-4 and TRBJ1-2; 10 positions agree with TRBD1. The CDR3 is 15 residues long. Germline V lookup: CDR1 SGHNT, CDR2 YYREEE (reference sequence). The ends lost 4 bases at V and 8 bases at J; junction bases unmatched: 11. The CDR3 nucleotides are TGTGCCAGCAGCATCGACAGGGGGCTCTCGGAAGGCTACACCTTC. Translating gives CASSIDRGLSEGYTF. Looking up the rest from reference TRBV5-4 and TRBJ1-2 gives the full variable domain: ETGVTQSPTHLIKTRGQQVTLRCSSQSGHNTVSWYQQALGQGPQFIFQYYREEENGRGNFPPRFSGLQFPNYSSELNVNALELDDSALYLCASSIDRGLSEGYTFGSGTRLTVV.

The gene calls are TRBV7-9 and TRBJ1-1; a possible D gene is TRBD1 (6 bases). CDR3 length equals 18 residues. The germline gives CDR1 SEHNR, CDR2 FQNEAQ (reference sequence). Deletions cut 4 bases from V and 2 bases from J, with 23 bases between. CDR3 sequence reads: CASSSRVGAGPFNTEAFF. CDR3 nucleotides: TGTGCCAGCAGCTCCCGGGTGGGGGCGGGCCCCTTTAACACTGAAGCTTTCTTT.

The rearrangement joins TRBV30 to TRBJ2-7; TRBD1 agrees at 8 bases. The length of the CDR3 is 14 residues. Per germline, CDR1 GTSNPN and CDR2 SVGIG (reference sequence). V gave up 5 bases and J gave up 7 bases; unmatched junction bases: 13. The CDR3 sequence is CAWGTGRGREEQYF. The CDR3 DNA reads as TGTGCCTGGGGTACTGGCAGGGGGCGTGAGGAGCAGTACTTC.

The rearrangement links TRBV6-2 or TRBV6-3 to TRBJ1-2, with 7 nucleotides matching TRBD1. Germline V CDR1 and CDR2: MNHEY, SVGEGT. The CDR3 spans 15 residues. J was trimmed by 4 bases and V by 4 bases; bases with no gene match: 9. The CDR3 sequence: CASSSQTGLSYGYTF. DNA of the CDR3: TGTGCCAGCAGTTCCCAGACAGGGCTAAGCTATGGCTACACCTTC.

The chain is built from TRBV24-1 and TRBJ2-3; 7 nucleotides match TRBD1. The germline V gene has CDR1 KGHDR and CDR2 SFDVKD. The CDR3 is 15 residues long. V dropped 6 bases and J dropped 0; count of bases not matched to a gene: 5. CDR3 loop: CATSKTGPSTDTQYF. CDR3 coding DNA: TGTGCCACCAGTAAGACAGGGCCGAGCACAGATACGCAGTATTTT.

The CDR3 sequence: CASSLRVRDTQYF. The CDR3 region has the DNA TGTGCCAGCAGTTTAAGGGTGAGAGATACGCAGTATTTT. V is TRBV27 and J is TRBJ2-3; D is uncertain. Germline V gives CDR1 MNHEY, CDR2 SMNVEV (reference sequence). CDR3 length: 13 amino acids. The V end was cut by 2 bases, the J end by 5 bases, with 8 bases between.

The V gene is TRBV19, the J gene TRBJ1-4; 7 bases are a match to TRBD1. This CDR3 is built from 17 residues. Germline assignment: CDR1 LNHDA and CDR2 SQIVND (reference sequence). Trimming at V came to 9 bases and at J to 8 bases, leaving 21 bases not matched to a gene. DNA for the CDR3: TGTGCCAGCCCACCTGAGAGTATGGGACAGCTGGACGAAAAACTGTTTTTT. It specifies CASPPESMGQLDEKLFF.

The genes are TRBV12-3 or TRBV12-4 and TRBJ1-2; D is uncertain. This CDR3 spans 13 amino acids. V lost 6 bases and J lost 4, with 12 bases in between. The CDR3 region is CASSYVGTYGYTF. The CDR3 bases are TGTGCCAGCAGCTATGTGGGTACCTATGGCTACACCTTC.

The chain has TRBV10-3 and TRBJ2-5, with 12 nucleotides matching TRBD2. The CDR3 has 15 amino acids. Losses at the gene ends were 5 bases for V and 4 bases for J; bases not matched to a gene: 5. Germline assignment: CDR1 ENHRY and CDR2 SYGVKD. CDR3 region: CAISPSGGAAETQYF. The DNA of the CDR3 is TGTGCCATCAGTCCTAGCGGGGGGGCCGCAGAGACCCAGTACTTC.